A selection of T cell receptor beta chains follows, all from one sample in a study of T cell responses to AZD1222 COVID-19 vaccine. Produced via immunoSEQ multiplex PCR; TCRdb's table is partial and in-frame only. The table shows 80,000 to 90,000 clones, with 92% occurring only once. The material sequenced was peripheral blood, taken on day 0 of AZD1222 vaccination. Receptors originate from an adult in good health. The CDR3 runs from the conserved cysteine through the conserved F or W. D genes are given only for firm matches. Rows may omit the clone size; those that give it use once, few, many or a size class.

TRBJ2-3 | NA | TRBV7-2 | NA | CASSPIGGRGDTQYF | TGTGCCAGCAGCCCCATAGGTGGGAGAGGAGATACGCAGTATTTT
TRBJ1-2 | NA | TRBV18 | NA | CASSPAAGADYGYTF | TGTGCCAGCTCACCAGCGGCAGGGGCAGACTATGGCTACACCTTC
TRBJ2-7 | NA | TRBV10-1 | TRBD1 | CASSGGGAGSYEQYF | TGCGCCAGCAGTGGAGGGGGCGCCGGCTCCTACGAGCAGTACTTC
TRBJ2-3 | NA | TRBV28 | TRBD1 | CASSLSGQGDTDTQYF | TGTGCCAGCAGTTTATCCGGACAGGGGGACACAGATACGCAGTATTTT
TRBJ2-1 | NA | TRBV6-4 | TRBD2 | CASSEARGVSYNEQFF | TGTGCCAGCAGTGAGGCCCGGGGGGTCTCTTACAATGAGCAGTTCTTC
TRBJ2-5 | NA | TRBV4-2 | TRBD1 | CASSQLVGQGAPETQYF | TGTGCCAGCAGCCAATTAGTTGGACAGGGAGCCCCAGAGACCCAGTACTTC
TRBJ2-3 | NA | TRBV7-3 | NA | CASSQLGITDTQYF | TGTGCCAGCAGCCAACTAGGAATCACAGATACGCAGTATTTT
TRBJ1-2 | NA | TRBV5-1 | NA | CASSLVRANYGYTF | TGCGCCAGCAGCTTGGTCAGGGCTAACTATGGCTACACCTTC
TRBJ2-1 | NA | TRBV27 | TRBD2 | CASSLTSGIAYEQFF | TGTGCCAGCAGTCTAACTAGCGGGATTGCCTATGAGCAGTTCTTC
TRBJ2-7 | once | TRBV5-1 | TRBD1 | CASSGGTGSGEQYF | TGCGCCAGCAGCGGTGGGACAGGTAGTGGGGAGCAGTACTTC
TRBJ2-7 | NA | TRBV11-2 | NA | CASTLGQTYEQYF | TGTGCCAGCACATTGGGGCAGACCTACGAGCAGTACTTC
TRBJ2-6 | NA | TRBV30 | TRBD1 | CAWNPGGSGANVLTF | TGTGCCTGGAACCCAGGGGGCTCTGGGGCCAACGTCCTGACTTTC
TRBJ2-7 | NA | TRBV19 | NA | CASSLFPRQEDNYEQYF | TGTGCCAGTAGTCTATTTCCTCGACAGGAAGACAACTACGAGCAGTACTTC
TRBJ1-1 | NA | TRBV11-2 | TRBD1 | CASNQGGGFTEAFF | TGTGCCAGCAACCAAGGGGGCGGGTTCACTGAAGCTTTCTTT
TRBJ1-6 | NA | TRBV7-3 | NA | CASSPGSSGSPLHF | TGTGCCAGCAGCCCCGGCAGCTCAGGTTCACCCCTCCACTTT
TRBJ1-2 | NA | TRBV7-2 | TRBD1 | CASSRDRTNYYGYTF | TGTGCCAGCAGCCGGGACAGGACTAACTACTATGGCTACACCTTC
TRBJ2-1 | NA | TRBV24-1 | NA | CATSDLRGRGPFF | TGTGCCACCAGTGATTTGCGGGGGCGTGGGCCCTTCTTC
TRBJ2-2 | NA | TRBV29-1 | NA | CSVRTAPGELFF | TGCAGCGTAAGGACAGCCCCCGGGGAGCTGTTTTTT